This passage covers 2 T cell receptor beta chains from one sample sequenced in a study of T-cell memory formation after mild COVID-19. TCRdb reanalysed the 5' RACE reads using MiXCR and keeps one entry per CDR3 protein. The sample has some 330,000 distinct CDR3 sequences, around 21% seen once. Material: PBMCs or a T cell subset sorted from them (not recorded which). Receptors originate from an adult woman who had mild COVID-19 (a few samples of this study predate the infection). Cell type and time point are not known.

There are a few counts of this clonotype. The rearrangement links TRBV7-9 to TRBJ2-3, with D unclear. The CDR3 has 16 residues. The ends were cut back, 6 bases at V and 5 bases at J, with 21 bases in the middle. Germline V gene data show CDR1 as SEHNR and CDR2 as FQNEAQ (reference sequence). This CDR3 is CASRLPTDLRLDTQYF. The DNA for the CDR3 is TGTGCCAGCAGACTTCCAACGGACCTTCGGTTAGATACGCAGTATTTT. The entire variable domain, with the rest obtained from reference TRBV7-9 and TRBJ2-3, is as follows: DTGVSQNPRHKITKRGQNVTFRCDPISEHNRLYWYRQTLGQGPEFLTYFQNEAQLEKSRLLSDRFSAERPKGSFSTLEIQRTEQGDSAMYLCASRLPTDLRLDTQYFGPGTRLTVL.

The chain employs TRBV5-6 and TRBJ2-7; 7 bases match TRBD1. The CDR3 contains 15 residues. Unmatched junction bases numbered 7, after V lost 2 bases and J lost 2 bases. CDR1 is SGHDT and CDR2 is YYEEEE in the germline V gene. The CDR3 DNA sequence: TGTGCCAGCAGCTTCTCCCGGGACAGACCCTACGAGCAGTACTTC. Translating gives CASSFSRDRPYEQYF.